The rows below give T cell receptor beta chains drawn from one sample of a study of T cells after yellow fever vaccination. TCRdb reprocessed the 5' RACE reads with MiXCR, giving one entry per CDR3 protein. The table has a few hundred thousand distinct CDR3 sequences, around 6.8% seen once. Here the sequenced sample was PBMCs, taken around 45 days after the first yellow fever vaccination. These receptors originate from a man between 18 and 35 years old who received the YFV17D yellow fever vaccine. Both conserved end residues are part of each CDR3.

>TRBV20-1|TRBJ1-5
CSARDLPGNQPQHF
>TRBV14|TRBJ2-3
CASSPSYRDTQYF
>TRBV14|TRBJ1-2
CASSHEGQGFWGYTF
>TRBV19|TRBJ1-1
CASRGSGQGLNTEAFF
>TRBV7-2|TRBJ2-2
CASSPGPTGGLFF
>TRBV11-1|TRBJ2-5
CASSLFRSVAIINGQQETQYF
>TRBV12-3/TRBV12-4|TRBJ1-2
CASSPDRDGGYTF
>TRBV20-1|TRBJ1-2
CSASGNDYGYTF
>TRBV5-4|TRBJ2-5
CASGSGQETQYF
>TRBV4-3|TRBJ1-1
CASSRKSNTEAFF
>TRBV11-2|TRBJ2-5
CASSSLAGGGETQYF
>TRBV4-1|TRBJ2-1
CASSQVFTNSYNEQFF
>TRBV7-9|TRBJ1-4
CASSLRRINEKLFF
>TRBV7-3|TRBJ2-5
CASSPGGLAPRAQYF
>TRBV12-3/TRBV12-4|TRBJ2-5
CASRQRSGGDKTQYF
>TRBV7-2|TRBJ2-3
CASRKAGRTDTQYF
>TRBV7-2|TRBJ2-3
CASSQTWGGTDTQYF
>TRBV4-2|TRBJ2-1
CASSATPGLAGAYNEQFF
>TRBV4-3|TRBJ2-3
CASSHGQGGSTDTQYF
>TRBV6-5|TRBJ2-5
CASSYASGASQETQYF
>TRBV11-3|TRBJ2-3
CASSLSARDTQYF
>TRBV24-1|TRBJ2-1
CATSDTGLALHEQFF
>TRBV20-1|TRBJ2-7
CSATPRGAWDEQYF
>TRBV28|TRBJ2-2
CASSPLWGADANTGELFF
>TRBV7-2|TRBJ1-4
CASSFDRTNEKLFF
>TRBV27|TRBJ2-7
CASSFGTGLYEQYF